This T cell receptor (beta chain) was obtained from a study of T cell clonotyping in hematopoietic cell transplantation. Points from the study as a whole: Graft donor and pretransplant recipient Inverse Simpson Index values predicted broader posttransplant TCR diversity. Few recipient clonotypes overlapped donors; over 95% were de novo at given depth.

Recipient blood drawn about 28 days pretransplant and days 30, 100, 180 after. Sequencing was performed with immunoSEQ multiplex PCR; in TCRdb, only in-frame clones are kept and a portion is missing. The data show thousands of clones, roughly 85% seen once. There are a few counts of this clone. Its antigen remains unknown. The germline CDR1 and CDR2 sequences are MGHRA and YSYEKL. Trimming took 0 bases from V and 1 from J, leaving 6 bases between them. This CDR3 contains 14 residues. This specimen was peripheral blood mononuclear cells, taken at the time of graft-versus-host disease after allogeneic stem cell transplant. The gene calls are TRBV4-1 and TRBJ1-2, with no clear D. The clonotype originates from a female patient aged 50-59 years who had an allogeneic stem cell transplant from an unrelated donor, so the T cells may come from the graft donor. Some clones in this sample may be carry-over from other donors' samples. The CDR3 protein is CASSQERSNYGYTF. CDR3 coding DNA: TGCGCCAGCAGCCAAGAACGGAGTAACTATGGCTACACCTTC.